This T cell receptor beta chain was sequenced during a study of blood T cell repertoires in COVID-19. Turning to the study itself: T cells, B-cell-depleted T cells, or PBMCs supplied cDNA or gDNA.

CDR3 length equals 16 residues. Germline CDR1 is MNHEY and CDR2 is SVGAGI. V shed 3 bases and J 3 bases; nucleotides not matched to a gene: 10. Per the original methods: Scientists estimated how many nucleated cells there were by amplifying reference gene primers. Profiled with immunoSEQ multiplex PCR; TCRdb holds only in-frame clones, not every one. V and J calls and clone size are those listed in that table; D and trimming were worked out from the DNA. In the table there are approximately 230,000 clones, 75% to 90% of which are singletons. The specimen sequenced was peripheral blood. This sequence was found in a man under 40 who had recovered from COVID-19. The chain links TRBV6-5 to TRBJ1-2; TRBD1 aligns across 7 bases. The CDR3 reads CASSYLVNRGYYGYTF. DNA of the CDR3: TGTGCCAGCAGTTATCTAGTGAACAGGGGATACTATGGCTACACCTTC.